The present entry profiles one T cell receptor beta chain with its context. The antigen it recognizes is unknown. Base qualities are not provided; no much larger clone lies one nucleotide away. The data originate from a study of T cell repertoires in cytomegalovirus infection (dated by TCRdb to 2018 to 2020). With respect to the entire study: Peptide stimulations targeted recently identified HLA-C-restricted CMV epitopes, whose presentation resists viral immunomodulation, together with well-studied HLA-B-restricted epitopes. Donor HLA type was relevant to the analysis, because carriage of CMV infection together with the matching HLA type was indicated by public TCR beta signatures. The investigation overall reported the following: Cumulative frequency of public TCR beta family members discriminated carriers of CMV infection plus the relevant HLA type in this cohort and an independent roughly 350-donor cohort. The ex vivo response was dominated by HLA-C-restricted CMV-specific TCR beta clonotypes, which also provided the single most frequent clonotype in two of eight donors.

The data were produced on an Illumina HiSeq 1500. TCRdb cleaned the public reads at Q25 with fastp, built clones with MiXCR and kept in-frame beta chains. All rows with the same CDR3 protein become a single entry with the most common DNA and genes. This sample holds 900,000 to 950,000 distinct CDR3 sequences; around a third were observed only once. Jointly, the top ten make up 11% to 15% of the sample. A distance of 24 bases separates the germline ends of V and J, which lose 7 bases and 4 bases respectively. The germline V gene encodes CDR1 LGHNA and CDR2 YNFKEQ. Including cysteine and phenylalanine, the CDR3 has 17 amino acids. Left in the record is the CDR3 DNA by itself, 51 bases read in frame from the first base. This specimen's treatment or condition label, interpreted: in vitro stimulation with specific CMV peptide epitopes to enrich CMV-specific T cells.

Material: cultured CD8+ T cells from PBMCs, obtained from culture after CMV antigen stimulation. The chain is made from TRBV4-2 and TRBJ2-3, with TRBD2 tentatively as D gene (6 bases match). The source is a human donor in good health (CMV status not recorded). Some clones in this sample may be carry-over from other donors' samples. The sequenced DNA: TGTGCCAGCAACAACGGATATCGTCCATCGGGGGCAGATACGCAGTATTTT. It is translated as CASNNGYRPSGADTQYF.